This TCR beta chain is from a study of blood T cells in healthy people across ages (dated by TCRdb to about 2015). As for the study more broadly: Template switching captured roughly one uniquely barcoded TCR beta cDNA molecule per two T cells in model experiments. Using deep sequencing normalized with unique cDNA molecular identifiers, the study measured how TCR beta repertoire diversity changes with age. Four age groups were formed from the donors: young (average 16 years), middle-aged (around 40), aged (around 68) and long-lived (roughly 88). To avoid experimental bias, donors of different ages were distributed randomly across sequencing lanes. Using the same blood draw, the study looked at two additional independent replicas of 1 million unique cDNA reads for two donors, one aged 18 to 30 and the other aged 80 or older.

The full study reports these points: Compared with the aged group, the long-lived group had more naive CD4+ T cells, fewer expanded clones and increased TCR diversity, a pattern suggesting age selection. The percentage of naive T cells measured by flow cytometry correlated strongly with observed TCR beta diversity. Bulk unsorted PBMC profiling prevented conclusive comparison of naive and antigen-experienced compartments. As age increased, observed TCR beta diversity per million T cells dropped in a roughly linear way, and a significant reduction was already evident by age 40. Because donor CMV infection status was unknown, age-related changes in expanded clonotypes were potentially confounded. Estimates of total diversity based on one million sequenced T cells were regarded as lower bounds and as underestimates.

Per the germline V gene (reference sequence), DFQATT is the CDR1 and SNEGSKA is the CDR2. From the cysteine up to the phenylalanine, the CDR3 has a length of 15 residues. The kept DNA is CDR3 alone, 45 bases in frame from the first base. V is clipped by 5 bases and J by 4 bases, and the sequence between their germline boundaries is 18 bases long. The approximately 39 donors, aged about 6 to 100 years, were systemically healthy Caucasian individuals from Russia. Approximately 10 milliliters of peripheral blood were collected from each donor into EDTA-treated Vacutainer tubes. Ficoll-Paque density-gradient centrifugation was used to isolate PBMCs, with at least 6 million per sample. Trizol reagent was used to extract total RNA from the PBMCs, yielding at least 5.5 micrograms per sample. For every donor, flow cytometry on a PBMC aliquot measured the percentage of naive CD45RAhigh/CD27high T cells. A word on this clonotype: Its antigen remains undetermined. No much larger clone is present one base from it, and per-base qualities are unavailable.

Library generation was performed with 5' RACE. TCRdb lists the instrument as Illumina HiSeq 2500. A second PCR of roughly 7 to 12 cycles was performed with a sample-barcoded 5' primer and a J-beta primer mix. Each TCR beta cDNA molecule received a unique molecular identifier from a template-switch 5' adaptor carrying 12 random nucleotides. Each sample yielded at least 2.5 million CDR3-containing paired-end reads. All of the RNA was converted into first-strand cDNA using the Mint cDNA synthesis kit, with a TRBC-specific oligonucleotide serving as the primer. After uracil-DNA glycosylase treatment, a first 18-cycle PCR used universal primers M1SS and BC2_uni_R on all cDNA. The authors' analysis ran thus. For normalization, 1 million high-quality reads, each with a distinct molecular identifier, were randomly selected from each sample. Instead of being binned into consensus sequences, reads with shared molecular identifiers were discarded. MiTCR, run with a Q25 quality threshold and the strictest error-elimination algorithm, handled CDR3 identification, clonotype clustering and error correction. A nonparametric unseen species model with Euler transformation was used to estimate lower-bound total TCR beta diversity. TCRdb trimmed public reads at Q25 via fastp, called clones via MiXCR and kept in-frame beta chains. Each entry is one CDR3 protein sequence, shown with its most common DNA and genes. These V and J calls rely on TCRdb rather than the paper's analysis. The sample contains about 1.7 million distinct CDR3 sequences, roughly 30% of them found a single time. In total, the top ten clones hold over 7% of the sample.

The sequence links TRBV20-1 to TRBJ1-5, with TRBD1 as a weak D call on 5 bases. The TCR was taken from a woman aged 25 to 45 in good health. What was sequenced was blood. The CDR3 protein sequence reads: CSAGRGRSGNQPQHF. The nucleotide sequence reads TGCAGTGCTGGTCGGGGGAGGTCAGGTAATCAGCCCCAGCATTTT.